What follows are 15 T cell receptor beta chains derived from one specimen sequenced in a study of T cells in Graves' hyperthyroidism and ophthalmopathy (dated by TCRdb to the late 2010s). The protocol used for the library was multiplex PCR. The sequencer was an Illumina HiSeq 2000. The TCR beta CDR3 regions were amplified from the RNA transcripts. The first round of RT-PCR for the TCR CDR3 was performed with the HTBI primer set and the Qiagen OneStep RT-PCR kit. TCRdb's own reprocessing of the public reads used fastp at Q25 and MiXCR and kept productive beta chains. Every entry covers one CDR3 protein and lists the most common genes and DNA from its rows. This sample lists a few hundred thousand distinct CDR3 sequences; around 19% were detected once. About 41% of the sample belongs to the ten largest clones. Sequencing was done on a sample of blood. Source of these receptors: a man aged 40-55 years with Graves' hyperthyroidism.

This clonotype was picked up many times. This chain connects TRBV28 to TRBJ1-1; no definite D call. This CDR3 comprises 15 residues. Germline V CDR1 and CDR2: MDHEN, SYDVKM. V was cut by 5 bases and J by 3 bases, with 16 bases left in between. CDR3 region: CASSPAPRGHTEAFF. The CDR3 DNA reads TGTGCCAGCAGTCCGGCCCCCCGAGGGCACACTGAAGCTTTCTTT.

This clonotype showed up just a few times. The V and J genes are TRBV30 and TRBJ1-2; D uncertain. Between the trimmed V and J ends, which lost 1 base and 14 bases, there was a span of 8 bases. The CDR3 is made up of 9 amino acids. Germline V gives CDR1 GTSNPN, CDR2 SVGIG (reference sequence). CDR3 in amino acids: CAWSAPTTF. The CDR3 coding sequence is TGTGCCTGGAGTGCTCCCACAACCTTC. Full variable domain (rest looked up from reference TRBV30 and TRBJ1-2): SQTIHQWPATLVQPVGSPLSLECTVEGTSNPNLYWYRQAAGRGLQLLFYSVGIGQISSEVPQNLSASRPQDRQFILSSKKLLLSDSGFYLCAWSAPTTFGSGTRLTVV.

This clonotype came up many times. The V gene is TRBV5-1, the J gene TRBJ2-5, with 8 bases identical to TRBD2. The CDR3 is 16 residues long. V lost 4 bases to trimming and J lost 2 bases; unmatched junction nucleotides: 10. Germline values: CDR1 SGHRS, CDR2 YFSETQ. CDR3 DNA: TGCGCCAGCAGCCTGTCTCGGGCGGGGGGTCAAGAGACCCAGTACTTC. Residues: CASSLSRAGGQETQYF.

This clonotype showed up many times. This sequence joins TRBV20-1 and TRBJ1-1; D possibly corresponds to TRBD1 (5 bases). The V end lost 0 bases, the J end lost 1 base, and 12 bases lay between the germline ends. The CDR3 loop spans 15 amino acids. From germline, CDR1 is DFQATT and CDR2 SNEGSKA (reference sequence). The chain's CDR3 is CSARDLRGENTEAFF. The DNA for the CDR3 is TGCAGTGCTAGAGATCTGCGGGGGGAGAACACTGAAGCTTTCTTT.

The chain joins TRBV7-3 to TRBJ2-1; 14 positions agree with TRBD2. V trimming: 5 bases; J trimming: 9 bases; junction bases outside the gene matches: 9. Per the germline V gene, CDR1 is SGHTA and CDR2 is FQGTGA. The CDR3 length is 16 residues. DNA of the CDR3: TGTGCCAGCAGCCGACTAGCGGGGGGGCAAATCGGTGAGCAGTTCTTC. Amino acid sequence: CASSRLAGGQIGEQFF.

This clonotype was detected only once. A much larger clone lies a single base off, so this may be a read error. This chain connects TRBV6-6 to TRBJ2-5, with D uncertain. The germline CDR1 and CDR2 sequences are MNHNY and SVGAGI (reference sequence). The CDR3 contains 13 residues. Here the CDR3 DNA reads TGTGCCAGCAGTTACTCAAGGCAAGAGACCCGGTACTTC. Encoded protein: CASSYSRQETRYF.

V gene TRBV6-1 combines with J gene TRBJ2-5; TRBD1 is a possible D gene (6 bases). The germline V and J ends were trimmed by 6 bases and 0 bases, with 20 bases remaining between them. The CDR3 is 17 amino acids. CDR1 and CDR2 (germline): MNHNS, SASEGT. The CDR3, as DNA: TGTGCCAGCAGCGACCGTGCAGGGGCACCCCACCAAGAGACCCAGTACTTC. Translated, it gives CASSDRAGAPHQETQYF.

This clonotype was detected many times. The rearrangement joins TRBV7-9 to TRBJ1-1; 11 bases align to TRBD1. J was trimmed by 1 base and V by 3 bases; bases with no gene match: 7. Looked up from germline, CDR1 is SEHNR and CDR2 is FQNEAQ (reference sequence). The CDR3 is made up of 17 amino acids. DNA for the CDR3: TGTGCCAGCAGCTTCCGGACAGGGGGCGCCGGGAACACTGAAGCTTTCTTT. Its translation is CASSFRTGGAGNTEAFF.

The sample holds many counts of this clonotype. This rearrangement joins TRBV7-8 to TRBJ1-5; 9 bases are a match to TRBD1. CDR3 length equals 17 residues. Germline V CDR1 and CDR2: SGHVS, FQNEAQ. V was clipped by 5 bases and J by 7 bases; unmatched bases: 15. The CDR3 nucleotides read TGTGCCAGCAGCACTAGCCCAACAGGGGGCGGACTGCAGCCCCAGCATTTT. Protein: CASSTSPTGGGLQPQHF.

This clonotype was detected ten times or more. The chain couples TRBV6-1 to TRBJ2-7, with 7 positions matching TRBD1. With V trimmed by 6 bases and J by 4 bases, 9 bases remained unmatched. Germline CDR1 is MNHNS and CDR2 is SASEGT. The CDR3 consists of 14 residues. The CDR3 DNA sequence: TGTGCCAGCAGCCCGGGACAGTTGTGGTACGAGCAGTACTTC. Translated: CASSPGQLWYEQYF.

The table lists this clonotype with a few counts. A read error may be the cause here, since a much bigger clone is one base away. This rearrangement joins TRBV28 to TRBJ1-1; the match to TRBD1 covers 8 bases. J lost 5 bases, V lost 6 bases, and 8 bases had no gene match. Per the germline V gene, CDR1 is MDHEN and CDR2 is SYDVKM. The CDR3 is 14 amino acids. The DNA of the CDR3 is TGTGCCAGCAGCGCGGGACAGGAAAGGACTGAAGCTTTCTTT. It translates to CASSAGQERTEAFF.

This clonotype was observed at least ten times. The chain joins TRBV7-2 to TRBJ2-3, with D perhaps matching TRBD2 (6 bases). This CDR3 is built from 14 residues. Germline CDR1 reads SGHTA; CDR2 reads FQGNSA. V dropped 5 bases and J dropped 6 bases, with 15 bases sitting between them. The chain's CDR3 is CASSTSLASDTQYF. The CDR3 DNA reads as TGTGCCAGCAGCACAAGTCTAGCGTCGGATACGCAGTATTTT.

This clonotype was detected only a few times. The chain combines TRBV18 with TRBJ1-4; 11 bases agree with TRBD1. The CDR3 runs 14 residues. The trim removed 6 bases at V and 7 bases at J, leaving 4 bases unmatched. The germline V gene has CDR1 KGHSH and CDR2 LQKENI. Here the CDR3 reads CASSRTGGSEKLFF. CDR3 nucleotide sequence: TGTGCCAGCTCGCGGACAGGGGGCTCTGAAAAACTGTTTTTT.

Many counts were recorded for this clonotype. The chain employs TRBV11-2 and TRBJ1-1, with a possible D match to TRBD1 (5 bases). Per the germline V gene, CDR1 is SGHAT and CDR2 is FQNNGV. V gave up 5 bases and J gave up 6 bases, with 13 bases separating them. The CDR3 is made up of 13 amino acids. The CDR3 DNA follows: TGTGCCAGCAGCCCTATGTGGGGGGCTGAAGCTTTCTTT. This codes for CASSPMWGAEAFF.

This clonotype was seen repeatedly, ten times or more. This chain joins TRBV28 and TRBJ1-5; D remains unclear. The germline CDR1 and CDR2 sequences are MDHEN and SYDVKM. The V end lost 2 bases, the J end lost 7 bases, and 6 bases lay between the germline ends. The CDR3 extends over 12 amino acids. The CDR3 region has the DNA TGTGCCAGCAGTTTAATGCTACAGCCCCAGCATTTT. Its translation: CASSLMLQPQHF.